Below are 32 T cell receptor beta chains sequenced from a single sample in a study of T cell responses to AZD1222 COVID-19 vaccine. The assay was immunoSEQ multiplex PCR, and TCRdb's table has in-frame clones only and misses some. Here the sample table reports around 150,000 clones. Sequencing input: peripheral blood. The receptors derive from an adult in good health.

The V gene is TRBV7-9, the J gene TRBJ1-4; D is possibly TRBD1 (5 bases). The ends were cut back, 1 base at V and 8 bases at J, with 20 bases in the middle. CDR1 is SEHNR and CDR2 is FQNEAQ in the germline V gene (reference sequence). This CDR3 spans 17 amino acids. CDR3 coding DNA: TGTGCCAGCAGCTTAGGTGGTGGTGGGGCCGTTCGGGAAAAACTGTTTTTT. As protein: CASSLGGGGAVREKLFF.

The V and J genes are TRBV7-9 and TRBJ1-1; no reliable D call. Germline CDR1 is SEHNR and CDR2 is FQNEAQ (reference sequence). V was pared by 7 bases and J by 1 base, with 13 bases between. There are 14 residues in the CDR3. CDR3 region: CASTPSIGNTEAFF. The CDR3 nucleotides read TGTGCCAGCACCCCTAGTATAGGGAACACTGAAGCTTTCTTT.

This chain uses TRBV6-2 or TRBV6-3 with TRBJ2-3; 10 bases line up with TRBD1. This CDR3 contains 16 residues. Trimming removed 2 bases from V and 3 bases from J; junction bases left unmatched: 5. Germline CDR1 MNHEY, CDR2 SVGEGT. CDR3 amino acids: CASSYGQGVGTDTQYF. The CDR3 region has the DNA TGTGCCAGCAGTTACGGACAGGGGGTAGGGACAGATACGCAGTATTTT.

The chain recombines TRBV5-1 with TRBJ1-1, with D maybe TRBD1 (5 bases). CDR1 and CDR2 (germline): SGHRS, YFSETQ. The CDR3 extends over 14 amino acids. Trimming cost V 2 bases and J 2 bases, with 10 bases left between them. CDR3 nucleotide sequence: TGCGCCAGCAGCTTCGGTGGGGGTAACACTGAAGCTTTCTTT. This encodes CASSFGGGNTEAFF. The whole variable domain, filled in from reference TRBV5-1 and TRBJ1-1, reads KAGVTQTPRYLIKTRGQQVTLSCSPISGHRSVSWYQQTPGQGLQFLFEYFSETQRNKGNFPGRFSGRQFSNSRSEMNVSTLELGDSALYLCASSFGGGNTEAFFGQGTRLTVV.

The genes are TRBV11-2 and TRBJ1-5; weak D call: TRBD1 (6 bases). Per germline, CDR1 SGHAT and CDR2 FQNNGV. The CDR3 covers 17 residues. Trimming left V 5 bases short and J 1 base short, with 18 bases between. This chain's CDR3 is CASSPGGGARSNQPQHF. CDR3 DNA sequence: TGTGCCAGCAGCCCAGGCGGGGGGGCACGAAGCAATCAGCCCCAGCATTTT.

This rearrangement joins TRBV4-3 to TRBJ2-7; D perhaps matches TRBD2 (5 bases). This CDR3 is built from 15 residues. The V end lost 1 base, the J end lost 0 bases, and 10 bases lay between the germline ends. The germline V gene has CDR1 LGHNA and CDR2 YSLEER. The CDR3 DNA follows: TGCGCCAGCAGCCAAGTGGCTGGGAGCTCCTACGAGCAGTACTTC. Its translation: CASSQVAGSSYEQYF.

This chain links TRBV2 with TRBJ2-5, with a tentative D call TRBD2 (5 bases). In germline, CDR1 is SNHLY, CDR2 FYNNEI. The CDR3 has 15 residues. The V gene lost 6 bases and the J gene lost 1 base, with 15 bases spanning the gap. The CDR3 loop is CASRTTLGPQETQYF. The CDR3 DNA is TGTGCCAGCAGGACTACGCTCGGGCCCCAAGAGACCCAGTACTTC.

V usage is TRBV7-6 and J usage is TRBJ2-7; possibly TRBD2 for D (6 bases). The V gene lost 1 base and the J gene lost 2 bases, with 12 bases spanning the gap. The CDR3 runs to 15 residues. Germline lookup yields CDR1 SGHVS and CDR2 FNYEAQ. The CDR3 sequence: CASSLESAGPYEQYF. The DNA for the CDR3 is TGTGCCAGCAGCTTAGAGTCTGCGGGGCCCTACGAGCAGTACTTC.

J is TRBJ2-7 and V is TRBV6-5; TRBD1 might be the D (6 bases). Germline CDR1 MNHEY, CDR2 SVGAGI. There are 14 residues in the CDR3. V dropped 6 bases and J dropped 0 bases, with 12 bases sitting between them. CDR3 protein: CASRPGVPSYEQYF. CDR3 nucleotide sequence: TGTGCCAGCAGACCAGGGGTCCCCTCCTACGAGCAGTACTTC.

The J gene is TRBJ2-7, the V gene TRBV4-3; 11 bases align to TRBD1. The ends lost 1 base at V and 1 base at J; junction bases unmatched: 3. Germline loops: CDR1 LGHNA, CDR2 YSLEER. The CDR3 length is 16 residues. This CDR3 reads CASSQGTGGASYEQYF. In DNA form, the CDR3 reads TGCGCCAGCAGCCAAGGGACAGGGGGCGCGTCCTACGAGCAGTACTTC.

The chain combines TRBV7-8 with TRBJ1-4; weak D call: TRBD1 (5 bases). V lost 3 bases to trimming and J lost 0 bases, with 17 bases between them. Germline loops: CDR1 SGHVS, CDR2 FQNEAQ. This CDR3 comprises 18 residues. CDR3 loop: CASSLGGWGPATNEKLFF. DNA for the CDR3: TGTGCCAGCAGCTTGGGAGGGTGGGGACCTGCAACTAATGAAAAACTGTTTTTT. Full variable domain (missing parts from reference TRBV7-8 and TRBJ1-4): GAGVSQSPRYKVAKRGQDVALRCDPISGHVSLFWYQQALGQGPEFLTYFQNEAQLDKSGLPSDRFFAERPEGSVSTLKIQRTQQEDSAVYLCASSLGGWGPATNEKLFFGSGTQLSVL.

The CDR3 sequence: CASSLVLGPNYGYTF. For the CDR3, the DNA is TGTGCCAGCAGCTTAGTTCTGGGCCCTAACTATGGCTACACCTTC. The chain recombines TRBV7-9 with TRBJ1-2; D not resolved. This CDR3 comprises 15 residues. Between the trimmed V and J ends, which lost 1 base and 0 bases, there was a span of 9 bases. Germline loops: CDR1 SEHNR, CDR2 FQNEAQ (reference sequence).

The CDR3 nucleotides are TGTGCCAGCAGCCCGGTCACGAGCTCTGGAAACACCATATATTTT. Its translation is CASSPVTSSGNTIYF. The V gene is TRBV7-2, the J gene TRBJ1-3; D unclear. The CDR3 covers 15 residues. Germline CDR1 is SGHTA and CDR2 is FQGNSA. Trimming stripped 5 bases from V and 0 bases from J, with 11 bases between.

V and J are TRBV7-9 and TRBJ2-5; 8 nucleotides agree with TRBD2. The CDR3 is made up of 15 amino acids. J lost 2 bases, V lost 5 bases, and 7 bases had no gene match. Germline-derived CDR1 and CDR2 are SEHNR and FQNEAQ (reference sequence). CDR3 protein: CASSPGGGLQETQYF. As DNA, the CDR3 is TGTGCCAGCAGCCCCGGGGGGGGACTACAAGAGACCCAGTACTTC.

The chain combines TRBV11-2 with TRBJ2-2; D may be TRBD1 or TRBD2 (5 bases each). This CDR3 spans 16 amino acids. Germline assignment: CDR1 SGHAT and CDR2 FQNNGV. The V end lost 5 bases, the J end lost 2 bases, and 15 bases lay between the germline ends. The DNA of the CDR3 is TGTGCCAGCAGCCATACCCGGGGCTACAACACCGGGGAGCTGTTTTTT. Amino acid sequence: CASSHTRGYNTGELFF.

V usage is TRBV29-1 and J usage is TRBJ2-5; TRBD1 or TRBD2 may be the D gene (5 bases each). The CDR3 runs 13 residues. The germline V gene encodes CDR1 SQVTM and CDR2 ANQGSEA. Trimming shortened V by 4 bases and J by 5 bases, and 14 bases separated the two germline ends. CDR3 amino acids: CSVVDTPGETQYF. As DNA, the CDR3 is TGCAGCGTTGTGGACACCCCGGGGGAGACCCAGTACTTC.

The V call is TRBV6-5, the J call TRBJ2-3; 8 bases match TRBD2. Germline V CDR1 and CDR2: MNHEY, SVGAGI. V shed 2 bases, J shed 4 bases, and the junction held 5 bases outside the gene matches. The CDR3 runs 15 residues. CDR3 nucleotide sequence: TGTGCCAGCAGTTACAGCGGGGGTTCGGCAGATACGCAGTATTTT. Its protein product is CASSYSGGSADTQYF.

The chain is built from TRBV2 and TRBJ2-5; D is uncertain. The CDR3 covers 13 residues. The germline V gene has CDR1 SNHLY and CDR2 FYNNEI. V lost 11 bases to trimming and J lost 2 bases, with 15 bases between them. CDR3 bases: TGTGCCGGATTGCCAGCCAGACAAGAGACCCAGTACTTC. This encodes CAGLPARQETQYF.

The CDR3 protein is CASSYEGGGNTEAFF. In nucleotides, the CDR3 is TGTGCCAGCAGTTACGAAGGGGGGGGGAACACTGAAGCTTTCTTT. The chain joins TRBV6-5 to TRBJ1-1, with D perhaps TRBD1 (6 bases). The V gene lost 2 bases and the J gene lost 1 base, with 11 bases spanning the gap. The germline gives CDR1 MNHEY, CDR2 SVGAGI. CDR3 length: 15 amino acids.

Notes on this clone: The junction and the germline gene differ at one end; a read error may be behind it. The gene calls are TRBV20-1 and TRBJ1-2; the D is unclear. Germline CDR1 is DFQATT and CDR2 is SNEGSKA (reference sequence). This CDR3 spans 11 amino acids. The CDR3 spells CSARDWAGLHF. In DNA form, the CDR3 reads TGCAGTGCTAGAGATTGGGCAGGACTCCACTTC.

The chain combines TRBV30 with TRBJ1-5, with D maybe TRBD1 (6 bases). Germline V gives CDR1 GTSNPN, CDR2 SVGIG (reference sequence). The CDR3 runs 14 residues. V gave up 5 bases and J gave up 6 bases, with 17 bases separating them. The DNA of the CDR3 is TGTGCCTGGGAGCCGGGGGGCGGTGGTCAGCCCCAGCATTTT. It codes for CAWEPGGGGQPQHF.

This chain connects TRBV27 to TRBJ1-5; 7 bases fit TRBD1. Germline V gene data show CDR1 as MNHEY and CDR2 as SMNVEV (reference sequence). The CDR3 contains 16 residues. V lost 1 base to trimming and J lost 3 bases; unmatched junction nucleotides: 6. The CDR3 loop is CASSLYPGGNNQPQHF. CDR3 DNA sequence: TGTGCCAGCAGTTTATACCCAGGGGGAAACAATCAGCCCCAGCATTTT.

The chain joins TRBV9 to TRBJ2-7, with 12 bases identical to TRBD1. CDR3 length: 15 residues. CDR1 is SGDLS, CDR2 YYNGEE, per germline. V lost 3 bases and J lost 6; bases outside the gene matches: 7. The CDR3, as DNA: TGTGCCAGCAGCGCACGGGACAGGGGGCGCCTCGAGCAGTACTTC. Residues: CASSARDRGRLEQYF. The full variable domain, completed using reference TRBV9 and TRBJ2-7, is DSGVTQTPKHLITATGQRVTLRCSPRSGDLSVYWYQQSLDQGLQFLIQYYNGEERAKGNILERFSAQQFPDLHSELNLSSLELGDSALYFCASSARDRGRLEQYFGPGTRLTVT.

The chain recombines TRBV7-8 with TRBJ1-1, with D uncertain. Per the germline V gene, CDR1 is SGHVS and CDR2 is FQNEAQ. There are 14 residues in the CDR3. V was shortened by 7 bases and J by 1 base, with 13 bases between the two germline ends. The CDR3 DNA reads as TGTGCCAGCAAGTCTGGTATTTCGAACACTGAAGCTTTCTTT. This encodes CASKSGISNTEAFF.

The chain is built from TRBV2 and TRBJ1-1; TRBD1 matches 7 bases. Germline V gene lookup returns CDR1 SNHLY and CDR2 FYNNEI. The CDR3 extends over 15 amino acids. V was pared by 8 bases and J by 2 bases, with 11 bases of the junction left unmatched. CDR3 in DNA: TGTGCCAGCTCCCCCCGACAGGGACCTAACACTGAAGCTTTCTTT. It is translated as CASSPRQGPNTEAFF.

The CDR3 coding sequence is TGTGCCAGCAGGGAGCGGGGGAAAAACGAGCAGTACTTC. Its translation is CASRERGKNEQYF. This chain connects TRBV11-3 to TRBJ2-7; the match to TRBD2 covers 8 bases. The CDR3 is 13 residues long. Germline lookup yields CDR1 SGHNT and CDR2 YENEEA. The ends lost 6 bases at V and 5 bases at J; junction bases unmatched: 6. Together with reference TRBV11-3 and TRBJ2-7, the CDR3 gives the full variable domain: EAGVVQSPRYKIIEKKQPVAFWCNPISGHNTLYWYLQNLGQGPELLIRYENEEAVDDSQLPKDRFSAERLKGVDSTLKIQPAELGDSAVYLCASRERGKNEQYFGPGTRLTVT.

This rearrangement joins TRBV7-9 to TRBJ1-3, with D hard to call. CDR1 is SEHNR and CDR2 is FQNEAQ in the germline V gene (reference sequence). The CDR3 is 15 amino acids. V gave up 5 bases and J gave up 0 bases, with 11 bases separating them. CDR3 sequence: CASSLGRSSGNTIYF. The CDR3 region has the DNA TGTGCCAGCAGCCTGGGAAGGTCCTCTGGAAACACCATATATTTT.

The rearrangement links TRBV29-1 to TRBJ2-3, with D tentatively TRBD1 (6 bases). Trimming shortened V by 7 bases and J by 4 bases, and 12 bases separated the two germline ends. Germline CDR1 reads SQVTM; CDR2 reads ANQGSEA. This CDR3 comprises 12 residues. The CDR3 DNA sequence: TGCAGCGCAGAACGACAGGCAGATACGCAGTATTTT. Its protein is CSAERQADTQYF.

J is TRBJ2-7 and V is TRBV9, with TRBD2 identical over 11 bases. After removal of 0 bases from V and 2 bases from J, the junction contained 10 bases not matched to a gene. This CDR3 comprises 18 residues. The germline gives CDR1 SGDLS, CDR2 YYNGEE. CDR3 nucleotide sequence: TGTGCCAGCAGCGTAGCAGCTAGCGGGGGGCGCCATCCCTACGAGCAGTACTTC. This gives the protein CASSVAASGGRHPYEQYF. The full variable domain, completed using reference TRBV9 and TRBJ2-7, is DSGVTQTPKHLITATGQRVTLRCSPRSGDLSVYWYQQSLDQGLQFLIQYYNGEERAKGNILERFSAQQFPDLHSELNLSSLELGDSALYFCASSVAASGGRHPYEQYFGPGTRLTVT.

V gene TRBV19 combines with J gene TRBJ1-1, with D maybe TRBD1 (5 bases). The CDR3 loop spans 16 amino acids. Per germline, CDR1 LNHDA and CDR2 SQIVND (reference sequence). Trimming pared 2 bases from V and 4 bases from J, leaving 17 bases between. As DNA, the CDR3 is TGTGCCAGTAGTATAATTGAGGGGATACCGATCACTGAAGCTTTCTTT. Its protein is CASSIIEGIPITEAFF.

The J gene is TRBJ1-2, the V gene TRBV2; D may be TRBD1 (6 bases). CDR1 is SNHLY and CDR2 is FYNNEI in the germline V gene. V lost 7 bases and J lost 4, with 19 bases in between. CDR3 length equals 15 residues. For the CDR3, the DNA is TGTGCCAGCAACGCCTACAGGGCTGAGAGCTATGGCTACACCTTC. Protein sequence: CASNAYRAESYGYTF. The variable domain in full, completed from reference TRBV2 and TRBJ1-2, reads EPEVTQTPSHQVTQMGQEVILRCVPISNHLYFYWYRQILGQKVEFLVSFYNNEISEKSEIFDDQFSVERPDGSNFTLKIRSTKLEDSAMYFCASNAYRAESYGYTFGSGTRLTVV.

This chain connects TRBV5-4 to TRBJ2-7, with 7 bases aligning to TRBD2. After removal of 4 bases from V and 4 bases from J, the junction contained 8 bases not matched to a gene. The CDR3 sequence is 14 residues long. Germline lookup yields CDR1 SGHNT and CDR2 YYREEE (reference sequence). The CDR3 protein is CASSPGGRGYEQYF. Here the CDR3 DNA reads TGTGCCAGCAGCCCGGGGGGTCGGGGGTACGAGCAGTACTTC.